This TCR beta chain was sequenced during a study of cytomegalovirus exposure and HLA in healthy donors. Turning to this clone: Its cognate antigen is unknown.

Whole-study findings and limits: For TCR beta chains, V- and J-gene trimming was later linked to a missense DCLRE1C variant. The study had only CMV serostatus as immune exposure information. A few chains linked to CMV were shown in vitro to be specific for CMV antigens.

With 60 Vbeta and 13 Jbeta primers, the PCR was carried out. In the study's own analysis: In a later analysis, of 80 million to 90 million unique beta chains, roughly 10 million appeared in at least two donors. The assay was immunoSEQ multiplex PCR, and TCRdb's table has in-frame clones only and misses some. V, J and clone size derive from that table, while D and trimming were established from the DNA sequence. The sample consists of under 150,000 clones, around 80% of them appearing once. V was clipped by 5 bases and J by 6 bases; unmatched bases: 6. The CDR3 consists of 15 residues. Per germline, CDR1 MGHDK and CDR2 SYGVNS.

The chain is built from TRBV25-1 and TRBJ2-2, with 10 bases aligning to TRBD1. Source material: PBMCs. The origin of this receptor is a man aged 30 to 45 in good health and CMV-seronegative. The CDR3 region has the DNA TGTGCCAGCAGTTATGACAGGGGGCTCGCCGGGGAGCTGTTTTTT. Residues: CASSYDRGLAGELFF.